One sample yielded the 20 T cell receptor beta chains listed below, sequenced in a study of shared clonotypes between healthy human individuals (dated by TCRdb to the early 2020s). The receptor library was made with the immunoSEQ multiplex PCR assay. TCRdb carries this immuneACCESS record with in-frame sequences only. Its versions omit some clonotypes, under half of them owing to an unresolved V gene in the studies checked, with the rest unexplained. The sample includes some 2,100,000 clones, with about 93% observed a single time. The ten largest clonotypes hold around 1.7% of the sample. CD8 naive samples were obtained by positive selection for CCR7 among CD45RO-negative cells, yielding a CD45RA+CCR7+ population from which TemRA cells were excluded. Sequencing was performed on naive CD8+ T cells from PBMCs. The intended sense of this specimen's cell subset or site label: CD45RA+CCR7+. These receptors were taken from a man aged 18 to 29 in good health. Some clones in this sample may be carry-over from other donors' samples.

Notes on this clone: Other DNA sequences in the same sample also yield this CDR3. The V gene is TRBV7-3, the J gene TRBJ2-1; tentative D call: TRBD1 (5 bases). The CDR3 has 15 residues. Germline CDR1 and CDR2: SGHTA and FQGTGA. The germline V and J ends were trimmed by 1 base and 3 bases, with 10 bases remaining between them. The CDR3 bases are TGTGCCAGCAGCTTAAGGGGCGGTAGCTACAATGAGCAGTTCTTC. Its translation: CASSLRGGSYNEQFF.

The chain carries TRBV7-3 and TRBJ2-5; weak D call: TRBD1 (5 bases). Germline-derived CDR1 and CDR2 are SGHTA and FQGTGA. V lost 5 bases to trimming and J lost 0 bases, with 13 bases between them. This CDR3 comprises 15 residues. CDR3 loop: CASSPNDRDQETQYF. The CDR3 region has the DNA TGTGCCAGCAGCCCCAACGACAGAGACCAAGAGACCCAGTACTTC.

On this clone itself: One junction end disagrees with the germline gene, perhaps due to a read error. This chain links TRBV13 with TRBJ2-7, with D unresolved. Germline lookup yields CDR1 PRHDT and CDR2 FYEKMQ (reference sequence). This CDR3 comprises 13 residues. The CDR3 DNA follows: TGTGCCAGCAGCTTAGGCCCCTCCCACGAGCAGTACTTC. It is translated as CASSLGPSHEQYF.

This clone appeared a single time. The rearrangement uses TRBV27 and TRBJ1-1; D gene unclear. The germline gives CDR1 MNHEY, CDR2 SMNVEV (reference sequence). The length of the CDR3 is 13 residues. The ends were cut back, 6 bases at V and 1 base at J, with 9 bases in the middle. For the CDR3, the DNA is TGTGCCAGCAGCCGGGAGGGGAACACTGAAGCTTTCTTT. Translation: CASSREGNTEAFF.

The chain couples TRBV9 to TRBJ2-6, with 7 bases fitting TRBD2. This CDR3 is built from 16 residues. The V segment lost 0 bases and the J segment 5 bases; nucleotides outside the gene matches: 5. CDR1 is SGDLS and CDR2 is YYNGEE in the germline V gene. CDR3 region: CASSVVAGGRANVLTF. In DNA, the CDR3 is TGTGCCAGCAGCGTAGTGGCCGGGGGGAGGGCCAACGTCCTGACTTTC.

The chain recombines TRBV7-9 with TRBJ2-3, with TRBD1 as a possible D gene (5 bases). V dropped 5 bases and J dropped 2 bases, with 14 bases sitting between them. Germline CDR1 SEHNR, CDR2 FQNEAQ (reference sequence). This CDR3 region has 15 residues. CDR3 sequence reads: CASSPGIYDTDTQYF. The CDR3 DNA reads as TGTGCCAGCAGCCCAGGGATATATGACACAGATACGCAGTATTTT.

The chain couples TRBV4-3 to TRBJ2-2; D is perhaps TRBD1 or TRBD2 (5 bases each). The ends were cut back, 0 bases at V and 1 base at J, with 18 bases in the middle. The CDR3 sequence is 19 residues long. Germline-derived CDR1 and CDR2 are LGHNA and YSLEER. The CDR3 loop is CASSQDPPTGTQNTGELFF. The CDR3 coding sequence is TGCGCCAGCAGCCAAGATCCCCCTACCGGGACCCAGAACACCGGGGAGCTGTTTTTT.

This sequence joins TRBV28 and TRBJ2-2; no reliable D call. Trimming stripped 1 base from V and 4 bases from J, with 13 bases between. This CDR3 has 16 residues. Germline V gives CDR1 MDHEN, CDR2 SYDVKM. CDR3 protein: CASSLYDTVFTGELFF. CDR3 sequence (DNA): TGTGCCAGCAGTTTATACGACACAGTATTCACCGGGGAGCTGTTTTTT.

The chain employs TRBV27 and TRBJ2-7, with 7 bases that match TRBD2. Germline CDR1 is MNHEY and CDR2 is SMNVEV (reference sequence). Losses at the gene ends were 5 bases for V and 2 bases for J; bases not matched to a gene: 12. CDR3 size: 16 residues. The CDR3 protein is CASSPLEAGVTYEQYF. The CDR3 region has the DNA TGTGCCAGCAGTCCCCTTGAGGCGGGAGTGACCTACGAGCAGTACTTC.

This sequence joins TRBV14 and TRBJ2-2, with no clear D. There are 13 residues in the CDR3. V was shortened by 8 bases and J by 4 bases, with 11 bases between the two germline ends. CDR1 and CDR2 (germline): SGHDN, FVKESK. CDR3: CASQLIFTGELFF. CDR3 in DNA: TGTGCCAGCCAACTAATTTTCACCGGGGAGCTGTTTTTT.

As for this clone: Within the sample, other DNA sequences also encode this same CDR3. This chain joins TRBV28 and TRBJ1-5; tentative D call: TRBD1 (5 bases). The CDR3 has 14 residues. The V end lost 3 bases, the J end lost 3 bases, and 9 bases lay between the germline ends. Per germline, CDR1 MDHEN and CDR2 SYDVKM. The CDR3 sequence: CASSLAGVNQPQHF. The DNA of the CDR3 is TGTGCCAGCAGTTTGGCGGGGGTCAATCAGCCCCAGCATTTT. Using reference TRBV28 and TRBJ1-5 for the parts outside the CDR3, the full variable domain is DVKVTQSSRYLVKRTGEKVFLECVQDMDHENMFWYRQDPGLGLRLIYFSYDVKMKEKGDIPEGYSVSREKKERFSLILESASTNQTSMYLCASSLAGVNQPQHFGDGTRLSIL.

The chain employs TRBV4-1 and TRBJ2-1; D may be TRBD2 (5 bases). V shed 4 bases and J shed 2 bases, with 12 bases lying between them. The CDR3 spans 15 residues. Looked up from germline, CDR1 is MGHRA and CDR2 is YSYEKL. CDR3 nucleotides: TGCGCCAGCAGCCCGAGGGAGCGGCCCTACAATGAGCAGTTCTTC. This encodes CASSPRERPYNEQFF.

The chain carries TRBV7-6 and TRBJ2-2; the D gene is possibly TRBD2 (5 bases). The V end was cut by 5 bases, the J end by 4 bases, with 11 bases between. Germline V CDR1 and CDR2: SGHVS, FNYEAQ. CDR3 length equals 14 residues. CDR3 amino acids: CASSQLVSTGELFF. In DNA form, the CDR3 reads TGTGCCAGCAGCCAACTAGTGAGCACCGGGGAGCTGTTTTTT.

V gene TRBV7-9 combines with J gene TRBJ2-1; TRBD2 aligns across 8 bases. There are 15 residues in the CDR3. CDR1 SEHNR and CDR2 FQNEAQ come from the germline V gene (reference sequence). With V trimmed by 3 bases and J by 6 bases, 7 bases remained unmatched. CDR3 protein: CASSFQRERSNEQFF. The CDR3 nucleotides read TGTGCCAGCAGCTTCCAGCGGGAGAGGAGCAATGAGCAGTTCTTC.

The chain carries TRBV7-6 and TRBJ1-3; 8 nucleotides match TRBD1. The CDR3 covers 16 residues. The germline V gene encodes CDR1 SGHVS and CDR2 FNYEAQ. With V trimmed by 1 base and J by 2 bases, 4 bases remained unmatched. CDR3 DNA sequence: TGTGCCAGCAGCTTAGGGGTGACAGGGGCTGGAAACACCATATATTTT. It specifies CASSLGVTGAGNTIYF. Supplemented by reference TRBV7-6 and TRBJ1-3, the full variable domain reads GAGVSQSPRYKVTKRGQDVALRCDPISGHVSLYWYRQALGQGPEFLTYFNYEAQQDKSGLPNDRFSAERPEGSISTLTIQRTEQRDSAMYRCASSLGVTGAGNTIYFGEGSWLTVV.

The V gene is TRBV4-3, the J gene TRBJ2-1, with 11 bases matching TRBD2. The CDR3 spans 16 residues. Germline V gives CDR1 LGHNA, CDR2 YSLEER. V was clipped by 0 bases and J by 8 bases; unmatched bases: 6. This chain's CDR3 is CASSQEETSGADEQFF. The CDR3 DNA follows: TGCGCCAGCAGCCAAGAGGAGACTAGCGGGGCGGATGAGCAGTTCTTC.

As DNA, the CDR3 is TGCAGCGTTGCGTCGAACACTGAAGCTTTCTTT. Residues: CSVASNTEAFF. The rearrangement joins TRBV29-1 to TRBJ1-1; no reliable D call. V lost 4 bases, J lost 1 base, and 4 bases lay in between. The CDR3 extends over 11 amino acids. The germline V gene encodes CDR1 SQVTM and CDR2 ANQGSEA.

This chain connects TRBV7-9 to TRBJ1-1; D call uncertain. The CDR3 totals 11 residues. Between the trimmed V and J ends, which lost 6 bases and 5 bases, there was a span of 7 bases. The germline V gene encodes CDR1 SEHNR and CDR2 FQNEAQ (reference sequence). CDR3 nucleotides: TGTGCCAGCAGGCCCACTACTGAAGCTTTCTTT. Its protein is CASRPTTEAFF.

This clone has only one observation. DNA for the CDR3: TGCAGCGTCCTTAGACAGGTCCAAGAGACCCAGTACTTC. It yields the protein CSVLRQVQETQYF. The chain couples TRBV29-1 to TRBJ2-5; tentatively, D is TRBD1 (6 bases). Germline CDR1 and CDR2: SQVTM and ANQGSEA. Trimming stripped 6 bases from V and 1 base from J, with 12 bases between. The CDR3 covers 13 residues.

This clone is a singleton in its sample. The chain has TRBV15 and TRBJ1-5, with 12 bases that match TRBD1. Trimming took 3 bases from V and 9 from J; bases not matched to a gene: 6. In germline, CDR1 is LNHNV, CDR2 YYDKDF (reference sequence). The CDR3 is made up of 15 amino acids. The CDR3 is CATSSGTGGIRPQHF. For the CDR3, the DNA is TGTGCCACCAGCAGCGGGACAGGGGGCATTCGGCCCCAGCATTTT.